Listed below are T cell receptor beta chains from one sample, sequenced in a study of cytomegalovirus exposure and HLA in healthy donors. The repertoire was sequenced with immunoSEQ multiplex PCR; TCRdb's copy has only in-frame clones and lacks some. The sample lists under 95,000 clones, over 70% occurring once. What was sequenced was PBMCs. Every receptor here comes from a male donor in good health and CMV-seronegative. CDR3s include the opening cysteine and the closing phenylalanine or tryptophan. The D gene is left open where the match is weak. Size is stated for part of the rows, as once, few or many counts, or as a class when the clone is expanded.

j_call | v_call | d_call | clone_size | cdr3_aa | cdr3_nt
TRBJ1-1 | TRBV6-5 | - | few | CASADSSYTEAFF | TGTGCCAGCGCGGACAGCTCGTACACTGAAGCTTTCTTT
TRBJ2-1 | TRBV7-2 | TRBD2 | - | CASSRSGDNEQFF | TGTGCCAGCAGCAGAAGCGGGGACAATGAGCAGTTCTTC
TRBJ2-1 | TRBV11-2 | - | - | CASSSSLLGNEQFF | TGTGCCAGCAGCTCCTCGCTCCTCGGCAATGAGCAGTTCTTC
TRBJ2-3 | TRBV19 | TRBD2 | - | CASSTKPGGDYTQYF | TGTGCCAGTAGTACTAAACCGGGAGGGGATTATACGCAGTATTTT
TRBJ1-5 | TRBV28 | - | - | CATVKWGRTYNQPQHF | TGTGCCACCGTTAAGTGGGGCAGGACGTACAATCAGCCCCAGCATTTT
TRBJ1-3 | TRBV28 | - | - | CASRTGFSGNTIYF | TGTGCCAGCAGAACAGGATTCTCTGGAAACACCATATATTTT
TRBJ2-3 | TRBV5-1 | - | few | CASSPGEITDTQYF | TGCGCCAGCAGCCCCGGAGAGATTACAGATACGCAGTATTTT
TRBJ2-7 | TRBV2 | TRBD1 | - | CASSSGQTYEQYF | TGTGCCAGCAGTTCGGGACAGACCTACGAGCAGTACTTC
TRBJ2-2 | TRBV9 | TRBD2 | few | CASSPPRGSGGAGELFF | TGTGCCAGCAGCCCGCCTAGGGGAAGCGGGGGGGCCGGGGAGCTGTTTTTT
TRBJ1-1 | TRBV4-1 | - | - | CASSQDRYRNLNTEAFF | TGCGCCAGCAGCCAAGATCGTTACAGGAACTTGAACACTGAAGCTTTCTTT
TRBJ2-6 | TRBV4-1 | - | - | CASSQARSGGGGANVLTF | TGCGCCAGCAGCCAAGCTCGGTCGGGGGGCGGTGGGGCCAACGTCCTGACTTTC
TRBJ2-5 | TRBV7-9 | - | - | CASSFGQGTETQYF | TGTGCCAGCAGCTTTGGGCAGGGGACGGAGACCCAGTACTTC
TRBJ2-3 | TRBV6-6 | TRBD2 | - | CASSYAASGGDTQYF | TGTGCCAGCAGTTATGCGGCTAGCGGGGGTGATACGCAGTATTTT
TRBJ2-2 | TRBV9 | TRBD1 | - | CASSVTPGQGAGELFF | TGTGCCAGCAGCGTAACGCCGGGACAGGGGGCCGGGGAGCTGTTTTTT
TRBJ1-6 | TRBV6-5 | - | - | CASSVGGPQFSPLHF | TGTGCCAGCAGCGTGGGAGGACCCCAGTTTTCACCCCTCCACTTT
TRBJ2-7 | TRBV27 | TRBD1 | - | CASSALSQGAGYEQYF | TGTGCCAGCAGTGCCCTATCACAGGGGGCAGGGTACGAGCAGTACTTC
TRBJ2-7 | TRBV29-1 | TRBD2 | - | CSVAGGSYEQYF | TGCAGCGTTGCGGGGGGTTCCTACGAGCAGTACTTC
TRBJ1-1 | TRBV4-3 | - | - | CASSQEGASQNTEAFF | TGCGCCAGCAGCCAAGAGGGGGCGTCCCAGAACACTGAAGCTTTCTTT
TRBJ2-7 | TRBV7-9 | TRBD1 | once | CASSMTTPGQGGHEQYF | TGTGCCAGCAGCATGACAACCCCGGGACAGGGAGGCCACGAGCAGTACTTC
TRBJ2-5 | TRBV6-1 | TRBD1 | - | CASRARQGQETQYF | TGTGCCAGCAGAGCAAGACAGGGACAAGAGACCCAGTACTTC
TRBJ2-7 | TRBV6-5 | - | - | CASSYSEMGSYEQYF | TGTGCCAGCAGTTACTCGGAGATGGGCTCCTACGAGCAGTACTTC
TRBJ2-3 | TRBV2 | - | - | CASSGAGRSDTQYF | TGTGCCAGCTCTGGGGCAGGGCGGTCAGATACGCAGTATTTT
TRBJ1-2 | TRBV5-1 | - | - | CASSHNREDGYTF | TGCGCCAGCAGCCATAACAGGGAAGATGGCTACACCTTC
TRBJ2-1 | TRBV5-1 | TRBD2 | - | CASSLPTSGRGEQFF | TGCGCCAGCAGTTTGCCGACTAGCGGGAGGGGTGAGCAGTTCTTC
TRBJ2-7 | TRBV4-1 | TRBD1 | few | CASNHKQGAREQYF | TGCGCCAGCAATCACAAGCAGGGGGCTCGGGAGCAGTACTTC
TRBJ2-1 | TRBV7-7 | - | - | CASSSDRYNEQFF | TGTGCTAGCAGCTCCGACAGATACAATGAGCAGTTCTTC
TRBJ1-3 | TRBV29-1 | TRBD1 | - | CSVAGTGSGNTIYF | TGCAGCGTCGCCGGGACAGGGTCTGGAAACACCATATATTTT
TRBJ1-1 | TRBV9 | - | - | CASSVWTNTEAFF | TGTGCCAGCAGCGTCTGGACTAACACTGAAGCTTTCTTT
TRBJ2-1 | TRBV7-8 | - | - | CASSDREMQFF | TGTGCCAGCAGTGATAGAGAGATGCAGTTCTTC
TRBJ1-4 | TRBV28 | - | - | CATYPRELFF | TGTGCCACCTATCCCCGGGAACTGTTTTTT
TRBJ1-2 | TRBV7-8 | TRBD1 | - | CASSALDRAFGYTF | TGTGCCAGCAGCGCCTTGGACAGGGCTTTTGGCTACACCTTC
TRBJ1-4 | TRBV6-6 | - | - | CASSYYGEANEKLFF | TGTGCCAGCAGTTATTATGGAGAAGCAAATGAAAAACTGTTTTTT